This T cell receptor (beta chain) comes out of a study of T cell responses to AZD1222 COVID-19 vaccine. This table comes from immunoSEQ multiplex PCR, and its TCRdb copy is limited to in-frame clones, with some not included. The data hold approximately 120,000 clones, with roughly 84% observed a single time. CDR1 is SGHRS, CDR2 YFSETQ, per germline. The CDR3 has 17 amino acids. Trimming cost V 4 bases and J 2 bases; bases outside gene matches: 10. Study findings and constraints: Repertoires were obtained solely post-peak T cell response. Spike-specific TCR breadth and depth went up after people got two AZD1222 doses. Unmutated variant regions reportedly attract nearly half of all spike-specific TCRs. Donors were mostly white British, more females; clonal diversity possibly underestimated.

As for this clone: Its matching antigen is unknown.

The TCR sequence derives from an adult in good health. The sample was peripheral blood, taken on day 0 of AZD1222 vaccination. The rearrangement joins TRBV5-1 to TRBJ2-1, with 9 bases lining up with TRBD1. For the CDR3, the DNA is TGCGCCAGCAGCACTCAAACAGGGGGCCGGGCCTACAATGAGCAGTTCTTC. This encodes CASSTQTGGRAYNEQFF.